This passage covers 4 T cell receptor beta chains from one sample sequenced in a study of T cell repertoires in cytomegalovirus infection. TCRdb recomputed calls from the reads with MiXCR, one row per CDR3 protein. The sample contains roughly 860,000 distinct CDR3 sequences, 30% to 35% of which appear only once. No antigens are known for them. The sample in question was cultured CD8+ T cells from PBMCs, obtained from culture after CMV antigen stimulation. These TCRs come from a human donor in good health (CMV status not recorded). Some clones in this sample may be carry-over from other donors' samples.

The chain has TRBV20-1 and TRBJ2-3, with 10 bases fitting TRBD2. V shed 2 bases and J 4 bases; nucleotides not matched to a gene: 12. The CDR3 covers 17 residues. The germline V gene has CDR1 DFQATT and CDR2 SNEGSKA (reference sequence). The CDR3 is CSARPTSSGLASDTQYF. The CDR3 coding sequence is TGCAGTGCTAGACCTACGTCGTCGGGACTAGCGTCAGATACGCAGTATTTT.

The rearrangement joins TRBV19 to TRBJ1-5; 7 nucleotides align to TRBD1. The ends lost 4 bases at V and 4 bases at J; junction bases unmatched: 16. The CDR3 length is 18 residues. CDR1 and CDR2 (germline): LNHDA, SQIVND (reference sequence). The CDR3 sequence is CASSTTGIETGPNQPQHF. The CDR3 DNA sequence: TGTGCCAGTAGTACAACCGGGATCGAGACAGGGCCGAATCAGCCCCAGCATTTT.

V is TRBV2 and J is TRBJ2-3, with D possibly matching TRBD1 (5 bases). Trimming shortened V by 3 bases and J by 3 bases, and 13 bases separated the two germline ends. CDR3 length equals 15 residues. The germline CDR1 and CDR2 sequences are SNHLY and FYNNEI. Here the CDR3 reads CASSELGLGTDTQYF. In nucleotides, the CDR3 is TGTGCCAGCAGTGAGCTGGGGCTGGGGACAGATACGCAGTATTTT.

The genes are TRBV3-1 and TRBJ1-5; D not certain. Trimming cost V 1 base and J 1 base, with 11 bases left between them. Germline CDR1 reads LGHDT; CDR2 reads YNNKEL (reference sequence). CDR3 size: 16 residues. As DNA, the CDR3 is TGTGCCAGCAGCCAAGGTACCCAAGGGAGCAATCAGCCCCAGCATTTT. It translates to CASSQGTQGSNQPQHF.